Listed below are T cell receptor beta chains from one sample, sequenced in a study of T cell repertoires in cytomegalovirus infection. TCRdb ran MiXCR on the reads and lists one entry per CDR3 protein. The table records roughly 990,000 distinct CDR3 sequences, 30% to 40% of them present only once. Antigens for these TCRs are unknown. Sequencing used cultured CD8+ T cells from PBMCs, obtained from culture after CMV antigen stimulation. These receptors were taken from a human donor in good health (CMV status not recorded). Some clones in this sample may be carry-over from other donors' samples. Each CDR3 is given with its conserved first and last residue. A D gene is named only where the DNA matches it firmly. Not all rows give a size; the values are once, few, many and, for expanded clones, a class.

j_call: TRBJ1-1; d_call: TRBD1; clone_size: many; v_call: TRBV7-2; cdr3_nt: TGTGCCCCTCCCCCCGGGACAGGGTGGTGCACTGAAGCTTTCTTT; cdr3_aa: CAPPPGTGWCTEAFF
j_call: TRBJ1-3; d_call: NA; clone_size: many; v_call: TRBV7-9; cdr3_nt: TGTGCCAGCAGCCCCTCTGGAAACACCATATATTTT; cdr3_aa: CASSPSGNTIYF
j_call: TRBJ2-5; d_call: TRBD2; clone_size: NA; v_call: TRBV24-1; cdr3_nt: TGTGCCACCAGTGGCGGGGGGGGACAAGAGACCCAGTACTTC; cdr3_aa: CATSGGGGQETQYF
j_call: TRBJ2-3; d_call: TRBD2; clone_size: NA; v_call: TRBV6-1; cdr3_nt: TGTGCCAGCAGTGAACTACTAGCGGGGACAGATACGCAGTATTTT; cdr3_aa: CASSELLAGTDTQYF
j_call: TRBJ2-5; d_call: TRBD2; clone_size: NA; v_call: TRBV27; cdr3_nt: TGTGCCAGCAGTAGTAGCGGGCGTCAGACCCAGTACTTC; cdr3_aa: CASSSSGRQTQYF
j_call: TRBJ2-3; d_call: TRBD2; clone_size: few; v_call: TRBV6-6; cdr3_nt: TGTGCCAGCAGTGGTAGCGGGGGGCGGTATACGCAGTATTTT; cdr3_aa: CASSGSGGRYTQYF
j_call: TRBJ1-6; d_call: TRBD1; clone_size: NA; v_call: TRBV12-3/TRBV12-4; cdr3_nt: TGTGCCAGCAGCGACAGGGACAATTCACCCCTCCACTTT; cdr3_aa: CASSDRDNSPLHF
j_call: TRBJ2-3; d_call: NA; clone_size: few; v_call: TRBV4-1; cdr3_nt: TGCGCCAGCAGCCAAGGTTCTTCGGGCTACCCCACAGATACGCAGTATTTT; cdr3_aa: CASSQGSSGYPTDTQYF
j_call: TRBJ2-1; d_call: TRBD2; clone_size: many; v_call: TRBV28; cdr3_nt: TGTGCCAGCAGTTTGAAACTCAGAAAGACTAGCCACAATGAGCAGTTCTTC; cdr3_aa: CASSLKLRKTSHNEQFF
j_call: TRBJ2-5; d_call: NA; clone_size: NA; v_call: TRBV7-8; cdr3_nt: TGTGCCAGCAGCGAGCGGCTACCCCAAGAGACCCAGTACTTC; cdr3_aa: CASSERLPQETQYF
j_call: TRBJ1-2; d_call: NA; clone_size: NA; v_call: TRBV6-2/TRBV6-3; cdr3_nt: TGTGCCAGCAGTTACACTACAGCATCTTTGGATGGCTACACCTTC; cdr3_aa: CASSYTTASLDGYTF
j_call: TRBJ2-3; d_call: TRBD2; clone_size: few; v_call: TRBV11-2; cdr3_nt: TGTGCCAGCAGCTTAGGCCTAGCGGGGATCGGCACAGATACGCAGTATTTT; cdr3_aa: CASSLGLAGIGTDTQYF
j_call: TRBJ1-1; d_call: NA; clone_size: few; v_call: TRBV19; cdr3_nt: TGTGCCAGTACCCCCCCGGGGCGTCCTGAAGCTTTCTTT; cdr3_aa: CASTPPGRPEAFF
j_call: TRBJ1-2; d_call: NA; clone_size: NA; v_call: TRBV5-5; cdr3_nt: TGTGCCAGCAGCTTGGATATTAAGCGGTATGGCTACACCTTC; cdr3_aa: CASSLDIKRYGYTF
j_call: TRBJ2-5; d_call: TRBD1; clone_size: NA; v_call: TRBV5-1; cdr3_nt: TGCGCCAGCAGCCCCGGACAGGGGGCGACCCGTCAAGAGACCCAGTACTTC; cdr3_aa: CASSPGQGATRQETQYF
j_call: TRBJ2-1; d_call: TRBD2; clone_size: NA; v_call: TRBV5-1; cdr3_nt: TGCGCCAGCAGCCACAGTCTAGCGGGGGGGATCAATGAGCAGTTCTTC; cdr3_aa: CASSHSLAGGINEQFF
j_call: TRBJ2-3; d_call: TRBD1; clone_size: NA; v_call: TRBV5-5; cdr3_nt: TGTGCCAGCAGCTTCGGACAGGGGAAGGTCACAGATACGCAGTATTTT; cdr3_aa: CASSFGQGKVTDTQYF
j_call: TRBJ1-4; d_call: NA; clone_size: NA; v_call: TRBV2; cdr3_nt: TGTGCCAGCATTGTGGGGGGGAAACTGTTTTTT; cdr3_aa: CASIVGGKLFF
j_call: TRBJ2-7; d_call: NA; clone_size: NA; v_call: TRBV7-9; cdr3_nt: TGTGCCAGCAGCCCTCCCCAACTCCGGGACCTACGATCCTACAAGCAGTACTTC; cdr3_aa: CASSPPQLRDLRSYKQYF
j_call: TRBJ2-5; d_call: NA; clone_size: NA; v_call: TRBV7-7; cdr3_nt: TGTGCTAGCAGCTTAGAACGGGCCCCCCAAGAGACCCAGTACTTC; cdr3_aa: CASSLERAPQETQYF
j_call: TRBJ2-1; d_call: NA; clone_size: NA; v_call: TRBV7-9; cdr3_nt: TGTGCCAGCAGCCCACCGGGACAATCAGGAAATGAGCAGTTCTTC; cdr3_aa: CASSPPGQSGNEQFF
j_call: TRBJ2-3; d_call: TRBD2; clone_size: few; v_call: TRBV7-3; cdr3_nt: TGTGCCAGCAGCACCCGGGGGGGGGCATCAGATACGCAGTATTTT; cdr3_aa: CASSTRGGASDTQYF
j_call: TRBJ2-1; d_call: NA; clone_size: few; v_call: TRBV7-8; cdr3_nt: TGTGCCAGCAACCTTGTCGGCAATGAGCAGTTCTTC; cdr3_aa: CASNLVGNEQFF
j_call: TRBJ2-1; d_call: NA; clone_size: NA; v_call: TRBV14; cdr3_nt: TGTGCCAGCAGCCAATACCGCGGGGCAATTGAGCAGTTCTTC; cdr3_aa: CASSQYRGAIEQFF
j_call: TRBJ2-2; d_call: NA; clone_size: NA; v_call: TRBV7-9; cdr3_nt: TGTGCCAGCAGCTCCGTCCTCGGGGGTTACACCGGGGAGCTGTTTTTT; cdr3_aa: CASSSVLGGYTGELFF
j_call: TRBJ1-1; d_call: NA; clone_size: NA; v_call: TRBV27; cdr3_nt: TGTGCCAGCAGTTTACTGGGGGAGGATGAAGCTTTCTTT; cdr3_aa: CASSLLGEDEAFF
j_call: TRBJ2-7; d_call: TRBD1; clone_size: NA; v_call: TRBV7-2; cdr3_nt: TGTGCCAGCAGCTTAGCGCAGGGGGCTTCCTACGAGCAGTACTTC; cdr3_aa: CASSLAQGASYEQYF
j_call: TRBJ2-1; d_call: NA; clone_size: NA; v_call: TRBV20-1; cdr3_nt: TGCAGTGCTAGATCCCAGGGGGGGGCTTGGAATGAGCAGTTCTTC; cdr3_aa: CSARSQGGAWNEQFF
j_call: TRBJ2-1; d_call: TRBD2; clone_size: NA; v_call: TRBV5-1; cdr3_nt: TGCGCCAGCAGCGGATGGACTAGCGGGAGCTCCTACAATGAGCAGTTCTTC; cdr3_aa: CASSGWTSGSSYNEQFF
j_call: TRBJ2-2; d_call: TRBD2; clone_size: many; v_call: TRBV7-6; cdr3_nt: TGTGCCAGCAGCCTCGGACTAGCCGCCACCGGGGAGCTGTTTTTT; cdr3_aa: CASSLGLAATGELFF
j_call: TRBJ2-1; d_call: NA; clone_size: NA; v_call: TRBV7-6; cdr3_nt: TGTGCCAGCAGCCATCGTCGACTAGACCTCTCCTACAATGAGCAGTTCTTC; cdr3_aa: CASSHRRLDLSYNEQFF
j_call: TRBJ1-2; d_call: NA; clone_size: few; v_call: TRBV20-1; cdr3_nt: TGCAGTGCTCCCCCGCGTGACCTCCCTAACTATGGCTACACCTTC; cdr3_aa: CSAPPRDLPNYGYTF
j_call: TRBJ2-2; d_call: TRBD2; clone_size: many; v_call: TRBV11-2; cdr3_nt: TGTGCCAGCAGCTCCGTCTCGGGGGGGCCGAACGGGGAGCTGTTTTTT; cdr3_aa: CASSSVSGGPNGELFF
j_call: TRBJ2-3; d_call: TRBD2; clone_size: many; v_call: TRBV7-2; cdr3_nt: TGTGCCAGCAGCTTACCAAGGATCGGGACTAGCGGGGGTCACACAGATACGCAGTATTTT; cdr3_aa: CASSLPRIGTSGGHTDTQYF
j_call: TRBJ2-1; d_call: NA; clone_size: many; v_call: TRBV24-1; cdr3_nt: TGTGCCACCAGTGAAGGTCGCTACAATGAGCAGTTCTTC; cdr3_aa: CATSEGRYNEQFF
j_call: TRBJ2-7; d_call: NA; clone_size: few; v_call: TRBV7-9; cdr3_nt: TGTGCCAGCAGCTTAGGGGCTCCCGAAGCACACTTC; cdr3_aa: CASSLGAPEAHF